What follows are 14 T cell receptor beta chains derived from one specimen sequenced in a study of response to subunit inactivated influenza vaccine. Each CDR3 protein is one row after TCRdb ran MiXCR on the RT-PCR reads. The sample holds a few hundred thousand distinct CDR3 sequences; roughly 9.7% are singletons and the top ten take about an eighth. This specimen consisted of PBMCs from blood, obtained roughly 47 days after vaccination. The receptors derive from a man aged 50 to 59 who received an inactivated influenza vaccine.

The sample holds many counts of this clonotype. J is TRBJ2-3 and V is TRBV7-9, with D possibly TRBD2 on 5 matching bases. Per germline, CDR1 SEHNR and CDR2 FQNEAQ (reference sequence). Trimming stripped 6 bases from V and 11 bases from J, with 18 bases between. The CDR3 has 13 residues. The CDR3 DNA is TGTGCCAGCAGTCTGGACTCCCTAGAGGGGCAGTATTTT. Translation: CASSLDSLEGQYF. Based on the CDR3 plus reference TRBV7-9 and TRBJ2-3, the full variable domain is DTGVSQNPRHKITKRGQNVTFRCDPISEHNRLYWYRQTLGQGPEFLTYFQNEAQLEKSRLLSDRFSAERPKGSFSTLEIQRTEQGDSAMYLCASSLDSLEGQYFGPGTRLTVL.

This clonotype was found a few times. The chain combines TRBV20-1 with TRBJ2-7; D might be TRBD1 (6 bases). Germline CDR1 DFQATT, CDR2 SNEGSKA (reference sequence). V lost 0 bases to trimming and J lost 4 bases, with 10 bases between them. The CDR3 is 13 residues long. CDR3 protein: CSARDSRGYEQYF. The DNA of the CDR3 is TGCAGTGCTAGAGACAGCAGGGGTTACGAGCAGTACTTC.

This rearrangement joins TRBV11-2 to TRBJ2-3, with 9 nucleotides matching TRBD2. The CDR3 length is 17 residues. Germline V gene sequence: CDR1 SGHAT, CDR2 FQNNGV. J gave up 4 bases and V 5 bases, and 13 bases lay outside the gene matches. CDR3 DNA: TGTGCCAGCAGCCGCTTTCAGACTAGCGGAGGCTCAGATACGCAGTATTTT. It codes for CASSRFQTSGGSDTQYF.

This clonotype appeared a few times. This chain links TRBV7-9 with TRBJ2-5, with D tentatively TRBD2 (5 bases). This CDR3 contains 15 residues. Germline V gives CDR1 SEHNR, CDR2 FQNEAQ (reference sequence). V dropped 5 bases and J dropped 2 bases, with 15 bases sitting between them. CDR3 bases: TGTGCCAGCAGCATAAGAGAGGGCAGACAAGAGACCCAGTACTTC. Protein: CASSIREGRQETQYF.

The genes are TRBV12-3 or TRBV12-4 and TRBJ2-6, with TRBD1 matching 10 bases. Trimming cost V 6 bases and J 0 bases; bases outside gene matches: 2. The CDR3 extends over 16 amino acids. The chain's CDR3 is CASRGQGSSGANVLTF. The CDR3 DNA is TGTGCCAGCAGGGGACAGGGGAGCTCTGGGGCCAACGTCCTGACTTTC.

The table lists this clonotype with many counts. V is TRBV20-1 and J is TRBJ2-1; 7 bases map to TRBD2. The germline gives CDR1 DFQATT, CDR2 SNEGSKA (reference sequence). CDR3 size: 15 residues. The J segment lost 0 bases and the V segment lost 7 bases, leaving 9 bases of the junction unmatched. CDR3 amino acids: CSVQTSQSSYNEQFF. CDR3 sequence (DNA): TGCAGTGTCCAGACTAGCCAAAGCTCCTACAATGAGCAGTTCTTC.

This clonotype was counted a few times. V is TRBV20-1 and J is TRBJ2-3; perhaps TRBD1 as D (6 bases). The CDR3 is made up of 14 amino acids. V lost 5 bases and J lost 1, with 13 bases in between. Per the germline V gene, CDR1 is DFQATT and CDR2 is SNEGSKA (reference sequence). CDR3 sequence reads: CSAPHGGGTDTQYF. CDR3 coding DNA: TGCAGTGCTCCCCATGGGGGCGGCACAGATACGCAGTATTTT.

This clonotype was picked up many times. V is TRBV20-1 and J is TRBJ2-7; 10 nucleotides align to TRBD2. CDR3 length equals 14 residues. The V and J ends lost 1 base and 3 bases, in that order; junction bases with no gene match: 3. Germline-derived CDR1 and CDR2 are DFQATT and SNEGSKA (reference sequence). CDR3 loop: CSARVPSGGYEQYF. CDR3 DNA sequence: TGCAGTGCTAGAGTGCCTAGCGGGGGCTACGAGCAGTACTTC.

The sample holds a few counts of this clonotype. The CDR3, as DNA: TGCGCCAGCAGCTCTGGGGTTCCCGGGGAGCTGTTTTTT. This codes for CASSSGVPGELFF. The rearrangement uses TRBV4-1 and TRBJ2-2; D unresolved. CDR1 MGHRA and CDR2 YSYEKL come from the germline V gene. This CDR3 contains 13 residues. V was pared by 5 bases and J by 6 bases, with 10 bases between.

The chain links TRBV20-1 to TRBJ2-1, with D unclear. This CDR3 comprises 13 residues. The V gene lost 4 bases and the J gene lost 1 base, with 8 bases spanning the gap. CDR1 is DFQATT and CDR2 is SNEGSKA in the germline V gene (reference sequence). This CDR3 reads CSATTNSYNEQFF. For the CDR3, the DNA is TGCAGTGCTACTACAAATTCCTACAATGAGCAGTTCTTC.

This clonotype was picked up one time. Mismatch with germline at one junction end may stem from a read error. J is TRBJ2-2 and V is TRBV7-7; D unclear. Germline assignment: CDR1 SSHAT and CDR2 FNYEAQ (reference sequence). The CDR3 is made up of 15 amino acids. The CDR3 nucleotides are TGTGCTAGCAGCCGGAACGAAGAGGTTTCCGGGGAGCTGTTTTTT. This translates into CASSRNEEVSGELFF. Filled out from reference TRBV7-7 and TRBJ2-2, the complete variable domain reads GAGVSQSPRYKVTKRGQDVTLRCDPISSHATLYWYQQALGQGPEFLTYFNYEAQPDKSGLPSDRFSAERPEGSISTLTIQRTEQRDSAMYRCASSRNEEVSGELFFGEGSRLTVL.

This clonotype has a handful of counts. The chain is built from TRBV29-1 and TRBJ1-1; D possibly corresponds to TRBD1 (5 bases). V was clipped by 0 bases and J by 7 bases, with 12 bases between them. This CDR3 has 13 residues. CDR1 SQVTM and CDR2 ANQGSEA come from the germline V gene. CDR3 in amino acids: CSVEDRVGGEAFF. CDR3 DNA sequence: TGCAGCGTTGAAGATCGGGTGGGGGGTGAAGCTTTCTTT.

The chain couples TRBV6-2 or TRBV6-3 to TRBJ1-3; the D is unclear. V shed 6 bases and J shed 0 bases, with 12 bases lying between them. Looked up from germline, CDR1 is MNHEY and CDR2 is SVGEGT. This CDR3 has 15 amino acids. CDR3: CASRSDGSSGNTIYF. Here the CDR3 DNA reads TGTGCCAGCAGATCTGACGGATCCTCTGGAAACACCATATATTTT.

This clonotype turned up a few times. The chain couples TRBV6-1 to TRBJ2-7; 8 bases fit TRBD2. CDR1 and CDR2 from the germline V gene are MNHNS and SASEGT. After removal of 3 bases from V and 0 bases from J, the junction contained 1 base not matched to a gene. This CDR3 contains 14 residues. The CDR3 nucleotides read TGTGCCAGCAGTGAGAGCGGGAGCTCCTACGAGCAGTACTTC. Translating gives CASSESGSSYEQYF.